The 2 T cell receptor beta chains reported below all come from one sample, sequenced in a study of blood T cell repertoires in COVID-19. Only in-frame clones appear in the TCRdb table, and some are missing; sequencing was by immunoSEQ multiplex PCR. Counted here are around 180,000 clones, approximately 85% occurring once; the ten biggest clones make up over 9.5%. Sequenced input: peripheral blood. Receptors originate from a human donor with active or convalescent COVID-19. The donor label of this sample is uncertain.

The J gene is TRBJ2-5, the V gene TRBV24-1, with a weak D call TRBD1 (6 bases). Trimming pared 3 bases from V and 5 bases from J, leaving 9 bases between. The CDR3 length is 13 residues. CDR1 and CDR2 (germline): KGHDR, SFDVKD. The CDR3 nucleotides read TGTGCCACCAGTGATGGGGGCCGGGAGACCCAGTACTTC. Translating gives CATSDGGRETQYF.

The genes are TRBV5-1 and TRBJ2-1; 9 nucleotides line up with TRBD2. Germline trimming cut 6 bases from V and 6 bases from J; bases unmatched to any gene: 13. This CDR3 has 16 amino acids. Germline values: CDR1 SGHRS, CDR2 YFSETQ. CDR3 coding DNA: TGCGCCAGCACCCCACTGGCTAGCGGGGTCCTCAATGAGCAGTTCTTC. This sequence encodes CASTPLASGVLNEQFF.